Listed below are T cell receptor beta chains from one sample, sequenced in a study of shared clonotypes between healthy human individuals. Measured with immunoSEQ multiplex PCR; TCRdb has only the in-frame clones, and not every one. The table has about 2.2 million clones, just over 90% seen once. Sequenced input: naive CD8+ T cells from PBMCs. These receptors came from a man aged 18 to 29 in good health. Some clones in this sample may be carry-over from other donors' samples. The conserved cysteine and the conserved F or W are not part of the CDR3 here. A row's size may be missing; if present it is once, few, many or a size class.

V | size | CDR3
TRBV7-9 | . | ASSFGQGSSYEQY
TRBV11-2 | . | ASSSSLVGSYNEQF
TRBV28 | . | ASSWGLKQETQY
TRBV6-6 | . | ASSYGQITIYGYT
TRBV4-3 | few | ASSPAAGYGYT
TRBV18 | . | ASSPETGVLRGQY
TRBV27 | . | ASSFLAGAYNEQF
TRBV29-1 | . | SVDRGPSYEQY
TRBV7-2 | . | ASSFLISGRGTDTQY
TRBV27 | . | ASSLLPLGASNQPQH
TRBV27 | . | ASSLRQGAIYQPQH